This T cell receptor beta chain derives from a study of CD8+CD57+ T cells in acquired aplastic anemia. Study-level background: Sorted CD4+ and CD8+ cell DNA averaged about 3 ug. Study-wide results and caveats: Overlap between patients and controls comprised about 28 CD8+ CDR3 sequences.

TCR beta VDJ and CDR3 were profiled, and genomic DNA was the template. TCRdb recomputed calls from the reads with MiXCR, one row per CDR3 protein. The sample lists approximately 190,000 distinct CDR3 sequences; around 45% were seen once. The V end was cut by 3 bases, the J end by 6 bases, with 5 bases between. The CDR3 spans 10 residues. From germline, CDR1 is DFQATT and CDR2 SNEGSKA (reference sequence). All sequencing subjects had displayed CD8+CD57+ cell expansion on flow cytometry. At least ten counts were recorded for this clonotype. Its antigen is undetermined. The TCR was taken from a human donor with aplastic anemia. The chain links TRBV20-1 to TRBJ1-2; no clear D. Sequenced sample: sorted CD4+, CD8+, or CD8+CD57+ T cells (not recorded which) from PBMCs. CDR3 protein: CSARRDGYTF. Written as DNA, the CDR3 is TGCAGTGCTAGGAGGGATGGCTACACCTTC.